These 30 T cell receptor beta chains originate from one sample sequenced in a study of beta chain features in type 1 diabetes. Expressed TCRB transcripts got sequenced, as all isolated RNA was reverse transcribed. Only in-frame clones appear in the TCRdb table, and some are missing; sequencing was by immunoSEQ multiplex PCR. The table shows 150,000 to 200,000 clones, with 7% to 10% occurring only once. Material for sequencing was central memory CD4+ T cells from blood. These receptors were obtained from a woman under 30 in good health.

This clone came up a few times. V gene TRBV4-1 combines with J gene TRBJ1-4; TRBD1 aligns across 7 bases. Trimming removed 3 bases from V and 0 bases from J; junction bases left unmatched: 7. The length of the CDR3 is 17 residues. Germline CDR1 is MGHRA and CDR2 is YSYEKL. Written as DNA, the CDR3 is TGCGCCAGCAGCCAGGGGACAGTTTATGCAACTAATGAAAAACTGTTTTTT. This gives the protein CASSQGTVYATNEKLFF.

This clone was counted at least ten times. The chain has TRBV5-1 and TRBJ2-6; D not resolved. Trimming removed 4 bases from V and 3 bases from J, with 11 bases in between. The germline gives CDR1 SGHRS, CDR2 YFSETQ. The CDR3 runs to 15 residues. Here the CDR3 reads CASSPQVGGANVLTF. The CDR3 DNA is TGCGCCAGCAGCCCCCAGGTAGGTGGGGCCAACGTCCTGACTTTC.

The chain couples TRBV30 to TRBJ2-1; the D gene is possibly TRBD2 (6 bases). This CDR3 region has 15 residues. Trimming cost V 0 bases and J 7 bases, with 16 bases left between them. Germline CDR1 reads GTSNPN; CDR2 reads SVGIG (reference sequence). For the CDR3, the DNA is TGTGCCTGGAGTGTGGGCGGGACCCGCCGGAATGAGCAGTTCTTC. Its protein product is CAWSVGGTRRNEQFF.

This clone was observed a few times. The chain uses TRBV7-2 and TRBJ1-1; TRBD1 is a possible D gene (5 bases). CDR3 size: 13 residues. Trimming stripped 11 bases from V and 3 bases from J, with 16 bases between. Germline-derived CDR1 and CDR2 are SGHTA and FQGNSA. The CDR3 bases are TGTGCCTCCAGGGTCCAACTGGACACTGAAGCTTTCTTT. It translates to CASRVQLDTEAFF.

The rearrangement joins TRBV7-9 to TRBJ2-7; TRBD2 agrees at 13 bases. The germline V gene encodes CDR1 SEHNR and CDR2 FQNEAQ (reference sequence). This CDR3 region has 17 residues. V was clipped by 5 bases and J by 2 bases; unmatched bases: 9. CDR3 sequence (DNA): TGTGCCAGCAGCCGGACCTCGGGACTAGCGGGGACCTACGAGCAGTACTTC. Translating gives CASSRTSGLAGTYEQYF.

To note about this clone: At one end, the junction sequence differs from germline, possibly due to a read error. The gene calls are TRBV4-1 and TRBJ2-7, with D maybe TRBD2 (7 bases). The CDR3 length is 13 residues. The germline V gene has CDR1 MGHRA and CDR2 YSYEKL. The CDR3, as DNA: TGTGCCAGCAGCCTAGGGGGGGTTTACGAGCAGTACTTC. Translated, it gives CASSLGGVYEQYF.

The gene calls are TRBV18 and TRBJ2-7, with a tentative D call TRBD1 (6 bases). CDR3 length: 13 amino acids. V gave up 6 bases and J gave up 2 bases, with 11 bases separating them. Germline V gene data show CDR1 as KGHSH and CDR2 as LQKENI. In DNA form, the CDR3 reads TGTGCCAGCTCCCGGACAGACACCTACGAGCAGTACTTC. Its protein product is CASSRTDTYEQYF.

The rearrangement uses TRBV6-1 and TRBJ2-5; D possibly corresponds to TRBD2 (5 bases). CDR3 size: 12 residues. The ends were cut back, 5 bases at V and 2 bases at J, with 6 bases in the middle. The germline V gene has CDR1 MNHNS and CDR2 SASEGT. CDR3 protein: CASSPGQETQYF. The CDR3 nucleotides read TGTGCCAGCAGTCCGGGACAAGAGACCCAGTACTTC.

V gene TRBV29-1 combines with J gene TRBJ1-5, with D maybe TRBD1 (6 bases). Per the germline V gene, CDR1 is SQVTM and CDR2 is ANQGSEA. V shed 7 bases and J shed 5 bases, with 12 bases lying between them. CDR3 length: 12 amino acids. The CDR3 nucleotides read TGCAGCGCCCGGACAGCTGATCAGCCCCAGCATTTT. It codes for CSARTADQPQHF.

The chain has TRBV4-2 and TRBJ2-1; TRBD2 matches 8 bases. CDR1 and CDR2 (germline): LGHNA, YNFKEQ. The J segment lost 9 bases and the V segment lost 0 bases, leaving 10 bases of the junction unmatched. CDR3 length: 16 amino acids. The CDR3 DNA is TGTGCCAGCAGCCAAGATGGGGGTCGTGCGGGGGGTGAGCAGTTCTTC. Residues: CASSQDGGRAGGEQFF.

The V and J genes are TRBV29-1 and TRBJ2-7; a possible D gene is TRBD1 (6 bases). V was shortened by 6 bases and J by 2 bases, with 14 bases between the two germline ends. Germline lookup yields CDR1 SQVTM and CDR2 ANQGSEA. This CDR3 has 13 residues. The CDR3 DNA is TGCAGCGTAACCGGGACAACACCCTACGAGCAGTACTTC. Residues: CSVTGTTPYEQYF.

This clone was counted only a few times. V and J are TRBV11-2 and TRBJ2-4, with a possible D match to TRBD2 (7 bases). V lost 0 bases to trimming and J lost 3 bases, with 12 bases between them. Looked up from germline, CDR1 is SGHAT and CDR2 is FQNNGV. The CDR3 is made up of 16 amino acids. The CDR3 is CASSLEGGGGKNIQYF. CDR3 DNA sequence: TGTGCCAGCAGCTTAGAAGGGGGGGGAGGCAAAAACATTCAGTACTTC.

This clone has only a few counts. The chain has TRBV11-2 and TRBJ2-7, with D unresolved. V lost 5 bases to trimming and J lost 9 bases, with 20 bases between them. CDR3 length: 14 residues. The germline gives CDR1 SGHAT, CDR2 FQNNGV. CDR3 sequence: CASSLMDGGRWQYF. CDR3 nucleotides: TGTGCCAGCAGCCTGATGGATGGTGGGCGCTGGCAGTACTTC.

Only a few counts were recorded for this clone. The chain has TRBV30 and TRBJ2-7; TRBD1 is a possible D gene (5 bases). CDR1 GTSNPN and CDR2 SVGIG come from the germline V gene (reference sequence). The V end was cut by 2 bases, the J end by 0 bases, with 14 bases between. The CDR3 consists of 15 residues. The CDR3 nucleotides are TGTGCCTGGAGTTTAACGACAGTAAGCTCCTACGAGCAGTACTTC. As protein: CAWSLTTVSSYEQYF.

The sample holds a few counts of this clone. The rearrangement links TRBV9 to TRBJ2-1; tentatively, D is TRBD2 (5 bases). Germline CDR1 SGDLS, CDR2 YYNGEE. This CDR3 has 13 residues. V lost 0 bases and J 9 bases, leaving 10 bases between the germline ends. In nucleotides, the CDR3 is TGTGCCAGCAGCGTAGATGTGGCGGGTGAGCAGTTCTTC. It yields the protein CASSVDVAGEQFF.

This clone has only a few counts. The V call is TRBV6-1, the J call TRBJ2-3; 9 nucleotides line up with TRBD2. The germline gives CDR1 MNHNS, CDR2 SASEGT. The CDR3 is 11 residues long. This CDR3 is CSGGFYHTQYF. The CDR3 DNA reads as TGTAGCGGGGGGTTTTATCATACGCAGTATTTT.

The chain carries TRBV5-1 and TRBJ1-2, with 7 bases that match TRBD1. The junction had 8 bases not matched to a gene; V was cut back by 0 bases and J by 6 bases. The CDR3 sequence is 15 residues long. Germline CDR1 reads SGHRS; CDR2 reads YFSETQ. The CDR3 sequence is CASSLEVDRSDGYTF. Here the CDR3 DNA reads TGCGCCAGCAGCTTGGAGGTGGACAGGAGCGATGGCTACACCTTC.

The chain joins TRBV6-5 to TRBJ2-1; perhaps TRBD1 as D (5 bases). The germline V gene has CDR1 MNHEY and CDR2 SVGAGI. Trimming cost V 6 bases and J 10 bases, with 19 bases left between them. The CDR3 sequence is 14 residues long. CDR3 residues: CASSTSTDRGEQFF. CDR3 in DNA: TGTGCCAGCAGCACCTCCACCGATAGGGGCGAGCAGTTCTTC.

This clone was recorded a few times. The CDR3: CASSNGRAGGYTF. Here the CDR3 DNA reads TGTGCCAGCAGCAATGGGAGGGCGGGGGGCTACACCTTC. The chain combines TRBV21-1 with TRBJ1-2. TRBV21-1 is recorded as a pseudogene. The CDR3 is 13 residues long.

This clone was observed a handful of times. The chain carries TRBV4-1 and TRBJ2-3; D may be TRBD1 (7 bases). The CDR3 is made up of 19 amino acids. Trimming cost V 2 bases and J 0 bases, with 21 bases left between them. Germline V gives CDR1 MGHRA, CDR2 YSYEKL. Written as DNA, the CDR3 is TGCGCCAGCAGCCAACGGGCCGTCCAGGGGGGATTGAGCACAGATACGCAGTATTTT. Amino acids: CASSQRAVQGGLSTDTQYF.

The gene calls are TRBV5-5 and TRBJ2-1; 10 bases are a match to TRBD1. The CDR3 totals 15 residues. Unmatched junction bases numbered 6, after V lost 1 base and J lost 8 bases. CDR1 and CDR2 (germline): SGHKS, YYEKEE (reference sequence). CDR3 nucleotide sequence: TGTGCCAGCAGCTTGCAGACAGGGGGCATGGATGAGCAGTTCTTC. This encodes CASSLQTGGMDEQFF.

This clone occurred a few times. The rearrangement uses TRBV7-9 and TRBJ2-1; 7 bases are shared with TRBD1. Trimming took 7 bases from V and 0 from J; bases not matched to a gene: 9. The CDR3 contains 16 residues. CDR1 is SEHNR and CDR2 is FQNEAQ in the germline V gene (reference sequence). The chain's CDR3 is CASTPTGISSYNEQFF. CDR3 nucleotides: TGTGCCAGCACCCCGACAGGGATAAGCTCCTACAATGAGCAGTTCTTC.

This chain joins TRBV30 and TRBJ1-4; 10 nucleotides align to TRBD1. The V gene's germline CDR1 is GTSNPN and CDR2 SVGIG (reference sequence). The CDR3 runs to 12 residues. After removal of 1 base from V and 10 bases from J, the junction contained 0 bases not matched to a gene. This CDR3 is CAWSGDRGKLFF. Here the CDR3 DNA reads TGTGCCTGGAGTGGGGACAGGGGAAAACTGTTTTTT.

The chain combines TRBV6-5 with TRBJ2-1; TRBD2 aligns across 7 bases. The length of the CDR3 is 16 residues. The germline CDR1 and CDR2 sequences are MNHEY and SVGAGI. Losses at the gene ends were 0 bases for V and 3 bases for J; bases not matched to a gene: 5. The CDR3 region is CASSYSAGLYYNEQFF. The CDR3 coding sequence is TGTGCCAGCAGTTACTCCGCGGGACTATACTACAATGAGCAGTTCTTC.

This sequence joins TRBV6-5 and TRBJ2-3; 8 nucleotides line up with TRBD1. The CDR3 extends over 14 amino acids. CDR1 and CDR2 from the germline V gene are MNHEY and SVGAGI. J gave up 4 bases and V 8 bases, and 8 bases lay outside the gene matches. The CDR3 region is CASGQGARADTQYF. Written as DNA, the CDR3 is TGTGCCAGCGGGCAGGGGGCGAGGGCAGATACGCAGTATTTT.

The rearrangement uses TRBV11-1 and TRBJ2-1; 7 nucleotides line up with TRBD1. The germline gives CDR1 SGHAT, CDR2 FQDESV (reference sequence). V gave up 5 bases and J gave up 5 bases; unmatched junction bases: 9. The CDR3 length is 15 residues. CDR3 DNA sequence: TGTGCCAGCAGCCCCAGGTCTACAGGGGACAATGAGCAGTTCTTC. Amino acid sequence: CASSPRSTGDNEQFF. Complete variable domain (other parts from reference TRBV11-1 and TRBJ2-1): EAEVAQSPRYKITEKSQAVAFWCDPISGHATLYWYRQILGQGPELLVQFQDESVVDDSQLPKDRFSAERLKGVDSTLKIQPAELGDSAMYLCASSPRSTGDNEQFFGPGTRLTVL.

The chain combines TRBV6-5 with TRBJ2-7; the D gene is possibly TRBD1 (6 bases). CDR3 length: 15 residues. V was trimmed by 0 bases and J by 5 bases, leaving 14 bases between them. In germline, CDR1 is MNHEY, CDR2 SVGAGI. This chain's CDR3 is CASSYSFRGGDEQYF. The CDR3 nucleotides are TGTGCCAGCAGTTACTCCTTCAGGGGCGGCGACGAGCAGTACTTC.

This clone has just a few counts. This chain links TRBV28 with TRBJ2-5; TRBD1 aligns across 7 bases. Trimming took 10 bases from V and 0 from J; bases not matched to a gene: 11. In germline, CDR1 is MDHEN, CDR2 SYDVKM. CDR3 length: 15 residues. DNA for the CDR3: TGTGCCACCTCTTTTATTGACAGGGACCAAGAGACCCAGTACTTC. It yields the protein CATSFIDRDQETQYF.

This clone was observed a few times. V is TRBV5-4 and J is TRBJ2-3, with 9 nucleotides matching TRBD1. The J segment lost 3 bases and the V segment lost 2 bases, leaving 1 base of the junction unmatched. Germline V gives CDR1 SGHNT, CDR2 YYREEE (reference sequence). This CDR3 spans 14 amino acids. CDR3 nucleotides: TGTGCCAGCAGCTTACAGGGGGCAACAGATACGCAGTATTTT. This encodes CASSLQGATDTQYF. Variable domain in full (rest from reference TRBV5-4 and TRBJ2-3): ETGVTQSPTHLIKTRGQQVTLRCSSQSGHNTVSWYQQALGQGPQFIFQYYREEENGRGNFPPRFSGLQFPNYSSELNVNALELDDSALYLCASSLQGATDTQYFGPGTRLTVL.

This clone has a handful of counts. The CDR3 protein is CASTWGQHSYEQYF. In nucleotides, the CDR3 is TGTGCCAGCACCTGGGGACAGCACTCCTACGAGCAGTACTTC. The chain combines TRBV11-2 with TRBJ2-7; 7 nucleotides align to TRBD1. With V trimmed by 7 bases and J by 0 bases, 6 bases remained unmatched. The germline V gene has CDR1 SGHAT and CDR2 FQNNGV. This CDR3 region has 14 residues.